The source of this T cell receptor (beta chain) is a study of CD8+CD57+ T cells in acquired aplastic anemia. Study as a whole: Mean DNA quantity obtained from sorted CD4+ and CD8+ cells was about 3.2 ug. On average, healthy donors gave approximately 11 million reads for CD4+ cells. Overall study findings and caveats: The same twenty-nine CD8+ CDR3 sequences occurred in patients and in controls.

This CDR3 is 14 amino acids long. Germline V lookup: CDR1 SGHNT, CDR2 YYREEE (reference sequence). Between the trimmed V and J ends, which lost 1 base and 7 bases, there was a span of 14 bases. The use of genomic DNA as template underpinned the TCR beta VDJ and CDR3 profiling. MiXCR was run by TCRdb on the reads, yielding one entry per CDR3 protein. The repertoire holds approximately 98,000 distinct CDR3 sequences, with around 53% as singletons. Regarding this clonotype: Antigen: not known.

The sequenced sample consisted of sorted CD4+, CD8+, or CD8+CD57+ T cells (not recorded which) from PBMCs. This TCR was sampled from a human donor in good health, serving as a control. V and J are TRBV5-4 and TRBJ1-2; perhaps TRBD1 as D (6 bases). The DNA of the CDR3 is TGTGCCAGCAGCTTGAGGGCAGGGGAGGCTGGCTACACCTTC. It yields the protein CASSLRAGEAGYTF.